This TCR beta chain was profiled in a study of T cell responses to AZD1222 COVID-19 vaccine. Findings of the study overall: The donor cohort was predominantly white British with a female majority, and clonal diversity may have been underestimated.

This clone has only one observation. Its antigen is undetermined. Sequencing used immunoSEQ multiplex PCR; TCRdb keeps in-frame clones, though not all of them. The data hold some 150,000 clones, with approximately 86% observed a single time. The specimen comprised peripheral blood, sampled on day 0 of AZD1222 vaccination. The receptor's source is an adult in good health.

The CDR3 DNA sequence: TGTGCCAGCAGTTCAAGCGTCCCCGCGGGGGGTGAGCAGTTCTTC. This sequence encodes CASSSSVPAGGEQFF. The chain carries TRBV28 and TRBJ2-1; 8 positions agree with TRBD2. The germline CDR1 and CDR2 sequences are MDHEN and SYDVKM. This CDR3 region has 15 residues. V was pared by 4 bases and J by 9 bases, with 11 bases of the junction left unmatched.